This T cell receptor (beta chain) was sequenced during a study of blood T cells in healthy people across ages. The CDR3 totals 17 residues. Germline-derived CDR1 and CDR2 are SQVTM and ANQGSEA. V was cut by 0 bases and J by 0 bases, with 15 bases left in between. A second about 6 to 11 cycle PCR used barcoded and J-beta primers. TCRdb analysed the 5' RACE reads with MiXCR anew, one entry per CDR3 protein. Of 730,000 or so distinct CDR3 sequences in the sample, over 40% were seen once. The TCR sequence derives from an elderly man in good health. The chain couples TRBV29-1 to TRBJ1-3; weak D call: TRBD1 (6 bases). The specimen was blood. In DNA, the CDR3 is TGCAGCGTTGAAGAAGGCAGGGGCGCCAGCTCTGGAAACACCATATATTTT. This sequence encodes CSVEEGRGASSGNTIYF.